This T cell receptor (beta chain) was profiled in a study of shared clonotypes between healthy human individuals. Broader study findings: Exclusively blood specimens were collected; tissue repertoires likely differ.

Samples left unsorted employed some 100 million PBMCs for genomic DNA. The genomic DNA of each subset was split evenly across several immunoSEQ plates. The quantity of DNA used in unsorted PBMC replicate PCRs was roughly 320 ng, corresponding to tens of thousands of T cell genomes. Sequencing was performed with immunoSEQ multiplex PCR; in TCRdb, only in-frame clones are kept and a portion is missing. Found here are about 490,000 clones, 76% of them singletons; the top ten hold over 10%. Unmatched junction bases numbered 1, after V lost 3 bases and J lost 2 bases. Germline CDR1 and CDR2: SGHRS and YFSETQ. The CDR3 is 13 residues long. As for this clone: Its specificity is unknown.

The rearrangement uses TRBV5-1 and TRBJ1-2; 7 nucleotides match TRBD1. The TCR comes from a woman between 40 and 55 years old in good health. Some clones in this sample may be carry-over from other donors' samples. Sample: PBMCs. This chain's CDR3 is CASSSGQNYGYTF. CDR3 DNA: TGCGCCAGCAGCTCGGGACAGAACTATGGCTACACCTTC.